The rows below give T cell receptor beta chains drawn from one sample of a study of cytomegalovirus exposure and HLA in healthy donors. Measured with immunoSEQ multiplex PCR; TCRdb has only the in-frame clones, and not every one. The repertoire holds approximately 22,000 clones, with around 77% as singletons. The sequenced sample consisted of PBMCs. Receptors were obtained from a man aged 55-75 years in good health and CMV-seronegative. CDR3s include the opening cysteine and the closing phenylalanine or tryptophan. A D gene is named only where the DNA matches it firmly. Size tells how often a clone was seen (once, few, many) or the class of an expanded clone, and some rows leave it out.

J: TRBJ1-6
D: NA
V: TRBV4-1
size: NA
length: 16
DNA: TGCGCCAGCAGCCAAGATCCGACAGTCTATAATTCACCCCTCCACTTT
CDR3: CASSQDPTVYNSPLHF

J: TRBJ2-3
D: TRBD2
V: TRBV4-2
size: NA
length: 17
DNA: TGTGCCAGCAGCCAAGGGGCACGGACTAGCGGCACAGATACGCAGTATTTT
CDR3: CASSQGARTSGTDTQYF

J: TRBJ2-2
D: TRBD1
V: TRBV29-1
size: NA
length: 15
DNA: TGCAGCGTTGAAGATCCGGACAGGGCAACCGGGGAGCTGTTTTTT
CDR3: CSVEDPDRATGELFF

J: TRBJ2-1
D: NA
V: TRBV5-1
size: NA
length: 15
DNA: TGCGCCAGCAGCCCTACACCAATGGCGGGCAATGAGCAGTTCTTC
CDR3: CASSPTPMAGNEQFF

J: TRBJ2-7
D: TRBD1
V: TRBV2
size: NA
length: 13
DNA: TGTGCCAGCACTCTAACAGGGGGCAACGAGCAGTACTTC
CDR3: CASTLTGGNEQYF

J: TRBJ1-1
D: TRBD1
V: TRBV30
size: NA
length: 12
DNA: TGTGCCTGGAGTGCAGGGGGCCCTGAAGCTTTCTTT
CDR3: CAWSAGGPEAFF

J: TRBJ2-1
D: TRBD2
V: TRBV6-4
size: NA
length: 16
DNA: TGTGCCAGCAGTGAAGCCTCTAGCGGGGGGGCCGATGAGCAGTTCTTC
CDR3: CASSEASSGGADEQFF

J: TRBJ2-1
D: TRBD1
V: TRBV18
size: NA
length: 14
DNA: TGTGCCAGCTCACCACAAACAGGGGGTTTTGAGCAGTTCTTC
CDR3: CASSPQTGGFEQFF

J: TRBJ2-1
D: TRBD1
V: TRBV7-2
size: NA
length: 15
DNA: TGTGCCAGCAGCCCAGGGGGCCCCTTATCGGGTGAGCAGTTCTTC
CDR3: CASSPGGPLSGEQFF

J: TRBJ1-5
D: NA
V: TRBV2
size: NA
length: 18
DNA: TGTGCCAGCAGTGGCGGGGCTGTGGGCAGGAGAGTCAATCAGCCCCAGCATTTT
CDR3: CASSGGAVGRRVNQPQHF

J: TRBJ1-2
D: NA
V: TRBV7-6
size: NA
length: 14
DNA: TGTGCCAGCAGCTTAGTTCCGTCAGCGGGTGGCTACACCTTC
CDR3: CASSLVPSAGGYTF

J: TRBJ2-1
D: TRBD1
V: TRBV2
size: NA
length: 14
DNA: TGTGCCAGCTGGCAAATGGACAGGGGGCGTGAGCAGTTCTTC
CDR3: CASWQMDRGREQFF

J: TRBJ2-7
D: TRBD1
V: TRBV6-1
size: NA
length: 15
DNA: TGTGCCAGCAGTTCACAGGGGTTTGCATCCTACGAGCAGTACTTC
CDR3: CASSSQGFASYEQYF

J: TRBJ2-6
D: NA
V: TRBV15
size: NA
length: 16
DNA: TGTGCCACCAGCAGAGATTTCGGCTCTGGGGCCAACGTCCTGACTTTC
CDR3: CATSRDFGSGANVLTF

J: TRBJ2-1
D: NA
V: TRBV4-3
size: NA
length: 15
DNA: TGCGCCAGCAGCCAAGGCGGTAGTAACGTCGATGAGCAGTTCTTC
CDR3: CASSQGGSNVDEQFF

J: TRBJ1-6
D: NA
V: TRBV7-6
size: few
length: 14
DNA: TGTGCCAGCAGCCCACAGGGATCGGATTCACCCCTCCACTTT
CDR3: CASSPQGSDSPLHF

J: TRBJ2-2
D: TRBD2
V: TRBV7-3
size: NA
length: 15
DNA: TGTGCCAGCAGCCCGACTAGCGGGAGGGGCGGGGAGCTGTTTTTT
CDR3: CASSPTSGRGGELFF

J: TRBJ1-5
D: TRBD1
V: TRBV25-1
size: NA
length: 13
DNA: TGTGCCAGCAGTGGACAGGGGTATCAGCCCCAGCATTTT
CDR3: CASSGQGYQPQHF

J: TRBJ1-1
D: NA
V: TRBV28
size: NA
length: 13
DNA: TGTGCCGGAGCGTGGGGAGGGAAGCCTGAAGCTTTCTTT
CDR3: CAGAWGGKPEAFF